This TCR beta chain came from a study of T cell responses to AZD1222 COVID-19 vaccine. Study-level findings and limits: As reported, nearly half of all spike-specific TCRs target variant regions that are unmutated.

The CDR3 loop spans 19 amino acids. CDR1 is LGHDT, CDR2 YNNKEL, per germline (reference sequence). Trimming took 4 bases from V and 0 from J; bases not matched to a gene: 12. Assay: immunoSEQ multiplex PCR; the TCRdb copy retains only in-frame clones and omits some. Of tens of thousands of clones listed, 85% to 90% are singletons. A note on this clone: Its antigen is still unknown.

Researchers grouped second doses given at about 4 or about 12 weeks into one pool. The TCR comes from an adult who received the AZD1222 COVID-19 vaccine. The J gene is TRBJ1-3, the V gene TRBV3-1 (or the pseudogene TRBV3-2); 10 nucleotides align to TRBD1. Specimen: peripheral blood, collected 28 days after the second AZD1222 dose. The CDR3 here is CASSPRQGAEFFSGNTIYF. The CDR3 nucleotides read TGTGCCAGCAGCCCTAGACAGGGGGCGGAATTTTTCTCTGGAAACACCATATATTTT.